One and the same sample provided the 21 T cell receptor beta chains below, sequenced in a study of blood T cell repertoires in COVID-19. The protocol was immunoSEQ multiplex PCR, while the TCRdb copy is restricted to in-frame clones and leaves out a portion. The data show 65,000 to 75,000 clones, 82% seen once. The sequenced sample was peripheral blood. Receptor source: a woman of 80 years or more with acute or convalescent COVID-19.

This chain links TRBV11-2 with TRBJ2-7; TRBD2 might be the D (7 bases). V lost 4 bases and J lost 4, with 17 bases in between. Germline V gene lookup returns CDR1 SGHAT and CDR2 FQNNGV. This CDR3 is built from 15 residues. In nucleotides, the CDR3 is TGTGCCAGCAGCTGGGGGCAGGGAGGGGGATACGAGCAGTACTTC. Translating it yields CASSWGQGGGYEQYF.

V gene TRBV2 combines with J gene TRBJ2-1; TRBD1 matches 8 bases. The CDR3 is 15 residues long. V dropped 8 bases and J dropped 1; count of bases not matched to a gene: 7. The germline CDR1 and CDR2 sequences are SNHLY and FYNNEI. The CDR3 sequence is CASGGQGGSYNEQFF. The CDR3 DNA reads TGTGCCAGCGGAGGACAGGGTGGATCCTACAATGAGCAGTTCTTC.

This chain links TRBV6-5 with TRBJ1-2; a possible D gene is TRBD1 (6 bases). The CDR3 contains 14 residues. V was cut by 7 bases and J by 3 bases, with 15 bases left in between. The germline V gene encodes CDR1 MNHEY and CDR2 SVGAGI. DNA of the CDR3: TGTGCCAGCACCGCGCGGGGGGCTGACTATGGCTACACCTTC. Its protein product is CASTARGADYGYTF.

The chain employs TRBV2 and TRBJ2-3; tentative D call: TRBD2 (5 bases). Germline V gives CDR1 SNHLY, CDR2 FYNNEI. Trimming removed 4 bases at V and 2 bases at J, with 13 bases between. The CDR3 has 15 residues. The CDR3 sequence is CASSASGVDTDTQYF. CDR3 nucleotides: TGTGCCAGCAGTGCTTCCGGGGTCGACACAGATACGCAGTATTTT.

The chain carries TRBV6-5 and TRBJ1-2, with TRBD1 matching 7 bases. The CDR3 has 14 residues. V lost 6 bases and J lost 5; bases outside the gene matches: 9. The germline V gene encodes CDR1 MNHEY and CDR2 SVGAGI. In DNA, the CDR3 is TGTGCCAGCAGGAATGGACAGGACCGATATGGCTACACCTTC. Its translation is CASRNGQDRYGYTF.

This clone was seen only a few times. V usage is TRBV14 and J usage is TRBJ1-3, with TRBD1 matching over 8 bases. The CDR3 length is 14 residues. CDR1 and CDR2 from the germline V gene are SGHDN and FVKESK. Unmatched junction bases numbered 3, after V lost 6 bases and J lost 2 bases. This chain's CDR3 is CASRRQGTGNTIYF. CDR3 sequence (DNA): TGTGCCAGCAGGCGACAGGGGACTGGAAACACCATATATTTT.

V usage is TRBV6-5 and J usage is TRBJ1-3, with a tentative D call TRBD1 (5 bases). The germline gives CDR1 MNHEY, CDR2 SVGAGI. The CDR3 covers 14 residues. The V and J ends lost 6 bases and 1 base respectively, with 10 bases between them. CDR3 nucleotides: TGTGCCAGCAGACTTGGGGGGTCTGGAAACACCATATATTTT. It is translated as CASRLGGSGNTIYF.

This rearrangement joins TRBV5-1 to TRBJ1-1, with 7 bases fitting TRBD1. Germline trimming cut 0 bases from V and 1 base from J; bases unmatched to any gene: 3. Germline CDR1 SGHRS, CDR2 YFSETQ. The CDR3 totals 15 residues. CDR3 amino acids: CASSLAGTANTEAFF. The CDR3 DNA follows: TGCGCCAGCAGCTTGGCGGGGACAGCGAACACTGAAGCTTTCTTT.

The chain recombines TRBV5-1 with TRBJ2-6, with TRBD2 identical over 9 bases. The J segment lost 0 bases and the V segment lost 4 bases, leaving 11 bases of the junction unmatched. The germline gives CDR1 SGHRS, CDR2 YFSETQ. The CDR3 length is 19 residues. The CDR3 DNA reads TGCGCCAGCAGCCCCGAAGCGGGGGGTGGGATCTCTGGGGCCAACGTCCTGACTTTC. Its translation: CASSPEAGGGISGANVLTF.

CDR3 coding DNA: TGTGCCAGCAGCTGGACGTCGGCAGGGGAAGAGCAGTTCTTC. Translated: CASSWTSAGEEQFF. The chain joins TRBV5-5 to TRBJ2-1; possible D gene TRBD1, 6 bases. In germline, CDR1 is SGHKS, CDR2 YYEKEE (reference sequence). V was clipped by 3 bases and J by 10 bases, with 17 bases between them. The CDR3 totals 14 residues.

V is TRBV27 and J is TRBJ1-2; D gene ambiguous. The CDR3 extends over 13 amino acids. Trimming stripped 3 bases from V and 0 bases from J, with 5 bases between. CDR1 MNHEY and CDR2 SMNVEV come from the germline V gene (reference sequence). The CDR3 protein is CASSLRSNYGYTF. CDR3 nucleotides: TGTGCCAGCAGTTTGAGGTCTAACTATGGCTACACCTTC.

This chain uses TRBV7-9 with TRBJ2-2; no definite D call. Trimming left V 0 bases short and J 6 bases short, with 8 bases between. Germline V gives CDR1 SEHNR, CDR2 FQNEAQ (reference sequence). The CDR3 is made up of 14 amino acids. The CDR3 loop is CASSLAVSPGELFF. In nucleotides, the CDR3 is TGTGCCAGCAGCTTAGCGGTGAGCCCCGGGGAGCTGTTTTTT.

V usage is TRBV6-6 and J usage is TRBJ1-5; 10 nucleotides line up with TRBD1. The CDR3 is 14 amino acids. V trimming: 6 bases; J trimming: 3 bases; junction bases outside the gene matches: 2. CDR1 is MNHNY, CDR2 SVGAGI, per germline (reference sequence). CDR3 nucleotides: TGTGCCAGCAGGGGACAGGGGAACAATCAGCCCCAGCATTTT. This sequence encodes CASRGQGNNQPQHF.

The V call is TRBV9, the J call TRBJ2-1; 7 bases line up with TRBD1. The CDR3 length is 15 residues. J lost 2 bases, V lost 4 bases, and 6 bases had no gene match. Per the germline V gene, CDR1 is SGDLS and CDR2 is YYNGEE. DNA of the CDR3: TGTGCCAGCAGCCCAGGGGGAATCCCCTACAATGAGCAGTTCTTC. This codes for CASSPGGIPYNEQFF.

The rearrangement uses TRBV6-5 and TRBJ1-1; possibly TRBD1 for D (6 bases). CDR1 is MNHEY and CDR2 is SVGAGI in the germline V gene. V was trimmed by 1 base and J by 2 bases, leaving 14 bases between them. There are 16 residues in the CDR3. The CDR3 DNA reads as TGTGCCAGCAGTTACTTGGGAGGGGGGTCAAACACTGAAGCTTTCTTT. Its translation: CASSYLGGGSNTEAFF.

V usage is TRBV11-3 and J usage is TRBJ2-2; possible D gene TRBD2, 7 bases. V lost 0 bases and J lost 0, with 14 bases in between. Looked up from germline, CDR1 is SGHNT and CDR2 is YENEEA. The CDR3 runs to 18 residues. The CDR3, as DNA: TGTGCCAGCAGCTTAGATCGGGGGGCAGCTACGAACACCGGGGAGCTGTTTTTT. The encoded protein is CASSLDRGAATNTGELFF.

The chain is built from TRBV7-3 and TRBJ2-5; possible D gene TRBD1, 5 bases. Trimming shortened V by 5 bases and J by 6 bases, and 16 bases separated the two germline ends. This CDR3 has 14 residues. The germline V gene encodes CDR1 SGHTA and CDR2 FQGTGA. CDR3 protein: CASSPAGREQTQYF. CDR3 coding DNA: TGTGCCAGCAGCCCCGCCGGCAGGGAACAGACCCAGTACTTC.

The V call is TRBV6-6, the J call TRBJ1-5; TRBD1 agrees at 7 bases. The junction had 5 bases not matched to a gene; V was cut back by 6 bases and J by 0 bases. Per germline, CDR1 MNHNY and CDR2 SVGAGI (reference sequence). This CDR3 is built from 15 residues. The CDR3 bases are TGTGCCAGCAGGTCCCGGGACAGTAGCAATCAGCCCCAGCATTTT. As protein: CASRSRDSSNQPQHF.

The CDR3, as DNA: TGTGCCAGCGGACGACAGGGGACTAGCAATCAGCCCCAGCATTTT. Translated, it gives CASGRQGTSNQPQHF. This chain connects TRBV7-2 to TRBJ1-5; TRBD1 agrees at 8 bases. This CDR3 is built from 15 residues. With 8 bases clipped from V and 0 bases from J, the junction kept 6 bases outside the gene matches. Germline CDR1 is SGHTA and CDR2 is FQGNSA.

The chain carries TRBV11-3 and TRBJ1-1; 7 bases are a match to TRBD1. The CDR3 loop spans 15 amino acids. V lost 1 base to trimming and J lost 0 bases; unmatched junction nucleotides: 2. Per germline, CDR1 SGHNT and CDR2 YENEEA. CDR3 sequence (DNA): TGTGCCAGCAGCTTAGGAGGACAGGTGAACACTGAAGCTTTCTTT. Its translation: CASSLGGQVNTEAFF. Drawing the rest from reference TRBV11-3 and TRBJ1-1, the complete variable domain is EAGVVQSPRYKIIEKKQPVAFWCNPISGHNTLYWYLQNLGQGPELLIRYENEEAVDDSQLPKDRFSAERLKGVDSTLKIQPAELGDSAVYLCASSLGGQVNTEAFFGQGTRLTVV.

This clone was recorded once. V is TRBV6-6 and J is TRBJ2-5; maybe TRBD2 (5 bases). The CDR3 loop spans 17 amino acids. CDR1 is MNHNY, CDR2 SVGAGI, per germline (reference sequence). Trimming pared 8 bases from V and 4 bases from J, leaving 26 bases between. This CDR3 reads CASGPSVPGTRGETQYF. The DNA for the CDR3 is TGTGCCAGCGGTCCAAGCGTCCCGGGCACCCGGGGAGAGACCCAGTACTTC.